The subject of this entry is one T cell receptor beta chain. The germline gives CDR1 ENHRY, CDR2 SYGVKD. The CDR3 spans 13 residues. The ends were cut back, 8 bases at V and 3 bases at J, with 11 bases in the middle. This entry comes from a study of control samples from healthy donors and cancer patients. This table comes from immunoSEQ multiplex PCR, and its TCRdb copy is limited to in-frame clones, with some not included. Here the sample spans approximately 40,000 clones, around nine tenths being singletons. The clonotype comes from a woman aged 45-65 years in good health. The chain recombines TRBV10-3 with TRBJ2-1; a possible D gene is TRBD1 (6 bases). What was sequenced was blood. CDR3 loop: CAIQTGNYNEQFF. The CDR3 DNA sequence: TGTGCCATCCAGACAGGAAACTACAATGAGCAGTTCTTC.